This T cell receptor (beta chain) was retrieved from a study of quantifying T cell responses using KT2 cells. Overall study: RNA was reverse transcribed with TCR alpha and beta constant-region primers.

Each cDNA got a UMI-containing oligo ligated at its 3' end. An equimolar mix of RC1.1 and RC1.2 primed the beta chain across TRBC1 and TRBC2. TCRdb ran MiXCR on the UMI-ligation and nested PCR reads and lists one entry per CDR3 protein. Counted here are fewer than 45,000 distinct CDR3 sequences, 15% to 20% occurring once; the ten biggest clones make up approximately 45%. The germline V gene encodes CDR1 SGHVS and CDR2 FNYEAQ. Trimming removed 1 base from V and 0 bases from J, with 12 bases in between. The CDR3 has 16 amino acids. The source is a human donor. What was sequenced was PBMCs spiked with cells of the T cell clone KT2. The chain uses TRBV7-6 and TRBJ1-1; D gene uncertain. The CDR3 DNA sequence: TGTGCCAGCAGCTTAGAGCTGGGTAGCTTGAACACTGAAGCTTTCTTT. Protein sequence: CASSLELGSLNTEAFF.